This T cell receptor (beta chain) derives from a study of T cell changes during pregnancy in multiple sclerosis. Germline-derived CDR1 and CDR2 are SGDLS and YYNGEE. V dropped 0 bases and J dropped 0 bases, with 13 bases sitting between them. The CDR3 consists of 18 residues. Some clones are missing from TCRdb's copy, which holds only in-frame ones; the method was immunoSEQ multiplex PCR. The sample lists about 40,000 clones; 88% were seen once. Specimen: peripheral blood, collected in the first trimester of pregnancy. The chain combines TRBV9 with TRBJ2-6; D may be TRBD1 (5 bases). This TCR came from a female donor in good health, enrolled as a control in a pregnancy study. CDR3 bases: TGTGCCAGCAGCGTAGCAGGGAACGGACGCTCTGGGGCCAACGTCCTGACTTTC. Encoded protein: CASSVAGNGRSGANVLTF. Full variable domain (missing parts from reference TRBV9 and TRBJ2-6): DSGVTQTPKHLITATGQRVTLRCSPRSGDLSVYWYQQSLDQGLQFLIQYYNGEERAKGNILERFSAQQFPDLHSELNLSSLELGDSALYFCASSVAGNGRSGANVLTFGAGSRLTVL.